The 23 T cell receptor beta chains presented below share a single source sample, sequenced in a study of blood T cell repertoires in COVID-19. Sequencing was performed with immunoSEQ multiplex PCR; in TCRdb, only in-frame clones are kept and a portion is missing. The sample carries fewer than 350,000 clones, approximately 91% recorded once. Sequenced: PBMCs or T cells enriched from blood (not recorded which). The receptors shown here come from a woman aged 40 to 49 who had recovered from COVID-19.

The V and J genes are TRBV2 and TRBJ2-2, with 7 bases fitting TRBD2. This CDR3 spans 14 amino acids. V shed 8 bases and J 3 bases; nucleotides not matched to a gene: 6. Germline-derived CDR1 and CDR2 are SNHLY and FYNNEI. The DNA of the CDR3 is TGTGCCAGCCGCCGACGGGAGGACACCGGGGAGCTGTTTTTT. This sequence encodes CASRRREDTGELFF.

This chain links TRBV28 with TRBJ1-3; 7 bases fit TRBD1. Germline V gives CDR1 MDHEN, CDR2 SYDVKM. Trimming cost V 8 bases and J 1 base; bases outside gene matches: 5. This CDR3 is 14 amino acids long. The CDR3 DNA is TGTGCCAGCGTTGCAGGGGGTTCTGGAAACACCATATATTTT. It specifies CASVAGGSGNTIYF.

In its sample, this clone was seen a few times. The genes are TRBV5-4 and TRBJ2-3; TRBD2 matches 13 bases. The trim removed 3 bases at V and 4 bases at J, leaving 11 bases unmatched. CDR3 length equals 18 residues. Germline lookup yields CDR1 SGHNT and CDR2 YYREEE (reference sequence). The chain's CDR3 is CASSSMTSGGPTADTQYF. DNA of the CDR3: TGTGCCAGCAGCTCGATGACTAGCGGGGGGCCGACCGCAGATACGCAGTATTTT.

The V call is TRBV27, the J call TRBJ1-2, with 9 bases matching TRBD1. V lost 5 bases to trimming and J lost 7 bases; unmatched junction nucleotides: 8. Germline loops: CDR1 MNHEY, CDR2 SMNVEV (reference sequence). The CDR3 extends over 14 amino acids. The CDR3 sequence: CASSPHTGGGGYTF. In nucleotides, the CDR3 is TGTGCCAGCAGTCCACACACAGGGGGCGGTGGCTACACCTTC.

As for this clone: The same CDR3 also results from other DNA sequences found in this sample. The V gene is TRBV5-1, the J gene TRBJ2-7, with 11 bases aligning to TRBD2. The germline V gene encodes CDR1 SGHRS and CDR2 YFSETQ. Trimming took 3 bases from V and 0 from J; bases not matched to a gene: 2. This CDR3 contains 15 residues. The CDR3 sequence is CASSWTSGSSYEQYF. CDR3 DNA sequence: TGCGCCAGCAGCTGGACTAGCGGGTCCTCCTACGAGCAGTACTTC.

The chain carries TRBV28 and TRBJ2-1, with TRBD2 identical over 10 bases. CDR1 is MDHEN, CDR2 SYDVKM, per germline. The V gene end was trimmed by 4 bases and the J gene end by 2 bases; junction bases not matched to a gene: 5. The CDR3 is 16 amino acids. The DNA for the CDR3 is TGTGCCAGCAGTTCCCCTACTAGCGGGGCCTACAATGAGCAGTTCTTC. It is translated as CASSSPTSGAYNEQFF.

This clone was observed a few times. This chain links TRBV9 with TRBJ2-7; 7 bases align to TRBD2. CDR3 length: 15 residues. J lost 3 bases, V lost 0 bases, and 6 bases had no gene match. The germline V gene encodes CDR1 SGDLS and CDR2 YYNGEE. CDR3 nucleotide sequence: TGTGCCAGCAGCGTAGGTTCTAGCGGCAACTACGAGCAGTACTTC. Its protein is CASSVGSSGNYEQYF.

This sequence joins TRBV7-6 and TRBJ2-1, with unresolved D. Germline CDR1 SGHVS, CDR2 FNYEAQ. V lost 0 bases to trimming and J lost 4 bases, with 10 bases between them. This CDR3 has 15 residues. CDR3 bases: TGTGCCAGCAGCTTAGCCGGTACTAAGTACAATGAGCAGTTCTTC. Its translation is CASSLAGTKYNEQFF.

This clone was picked up a small number of times. The chain combines TRBV6-5 with TRBJ2-2, with 7 bases identical to TRBD2. Germline CDR1 and CDR2: MNHEY and SVGAGI. The CDR3 loop spans 14 amino acids. V was pared by 7 bases and J by 4 bases, with 6 bases of the junction left unmatched. The CDR3 is CASTNGGFTGELFF. CDR3 in DNA: TGTGCCAGCACTAACGGGGGGTTCACCGGGGAGCTGTTTTTT.

The chain recombines TRBV7-6 with TRBJ2-5; 7 bases map to TRBD1. The CDR3 runs 16 residues. The J segment lost 5 bases and the V segment lost 3 bases, leaving 12 bases of the junction unmatched. The germline gives CDR1 SGHVS, CDR2 FNYEAQ. CDR3 in amino acids: CASSLVTGKTPETQYF. The DNA of the CDR3 is TGTGCCAGCAGCTTGGTGACAGGGAAGACCCCTGAGACCCAGTACTTC.

This clone was seen once. The chain recombines TRBV7-9 with TRBJ2-1; weak D call: TRBD1 (6 bases). The germline V and J ends were trimmed by 3 bases and 8 bases, with 8 bases remaining between them. The CDR3 is 12 residues long. Germline V lookup: CDR1 SEHNR, CDR2 FQNEAQ (reference sequence). The CDR3 DNA follows: TGTGCCAGCAGCTTTCAGGGGTATGAGCAGTTCTTC. Translated: CASSFQGYEQFF. The full variable domain, completed using reference TRBV7-9 and TRBJ2-1, is DTGVSQNPRHKITKRGQNVTFRCDPISEHNRLYWYRQTLGQGPEFLTYFQNEAQLEKSRLLSDRFSAERPKGSFSTLEIQRTEQGDSAMYLCASSFQGYEQFFGPGTRLTVL.

The chain recombines TRBV9 with TRBJ2-3, with D perhaps TRBD1 (6 bases). V lost 3 bases and J 0 bases, leaving 20 bases between the germline ends. Per germline, CDR1 SGDLS and CDR2 YYNGEE. CDR3 length: 18 residues. DNA for the CDR3: TGTGCCAGCAGCGGCCGAGGGAAGGGACAATATAGCACAGATACGCAGTATTTT. As protein: CASSGRGKGQYSTDTQYF. The full variable domain, rest sourced from reference TRBV9 and TRBJ2-3, is DSGVTQTPKHLITATGQRVTLRCSPRSGDLSVYWYQQSLDQGLQFLIQYYNGEERAKGNILERFSAQQFPDLHSELNLSSLELGDSALYFCASSGRGKGQYSTDTQYFGPGTRLTVL.

This clone was detected once. J is TRBJ2-7 and V is TRBV28; TRBD1 aligns across 11 bases. From germline, CDR1 is MDHEN and CDR2 SYDVKM. Trimming removed 7 bases from V and 5 bases from J; junction bases left unmatched: 7. This CDR3 comprises 14 residues. The CDR3 loop is CASTLRDRGNEQYF. DNA of the CDR3: TGTGCCAGCACCCTAAGGGACAGGGGGAACGAGCAGTACTTC. The full variable domain, its missing parts supplied by reference TRBV28 and TRBJ2-7, is DVKVTQSSRYLVKRTGEKVFLECVQDMDHENMFWYRQDPGLGLRLIYFSYDVKMKEKGDIPEGYSVSREKKERFSLILESASTNQTSMYLCASTLRDRGNEQYFGPGTRLTVT.

With respect to this clone: Different DNA sequences within this sample yield the same CDR3. The gene calls are TRBV18 and TRBJ2-1; no firm D call. The CDR3 is 15 residues long. Trimming left V 0 bases short and J 1 base short, with 7 bases between. The germline gives CDR1 KGHSH, CDR2 LQKENI. For the CDR3, the DNA is TGTGCCAGCTCACCACCATCCGGGTCCTACAATGAGCAGTTCTTC. Encoded protein: CASSPPSGSYNEQFF.

The chain recombines TRBV3-1 (or the pseudogene TRBV3-2) with TRBJ1-3; 7 nucleotides match TRBD1. J was trimmed by 2 bases and V by 10 bases; bases with no gene match: 5. Looked up from germline, CDR1 is LGHDT and CDR2 is YNNKEL (reference sequence). The CDR3 is made up of 13 amino acids. The CDR3 region is CATRQGPGNTIYF. The CDR3, as DNA: TGTGCCACCCGACAGGGACCTGGAAACACCATATATTTT.

CDR3 sequence: CASIREVNTGELFF. CDR3 nucleotide sequence: TGTGCCTCAATTCGGGAGGTGAACACCGGGGAGCTGTTTTTT. The V call is TRBV19, the J call TRBJ2-2; 7 bases line up with TRBD2. The length of the CDR3 is 14 residues. J lost 1 base, V lost 11 bases, and 7 bases had no gene match. Germline loops: CDR1 LNHDA, CDR2 SQIVND (reference sequence).

The chain carries TRBV7-6 and TRBJ2-1, with TRBD2 matching over 10 bases. V shed 5 bases and J 9 bases; nucleotides not matched to a gene: 10. The CDR3 runs to 15 residues. Germline CDR1 and CDR2: SGHVS and FNYEAQ. CDR3 in amino acids: CASSLSGGGPGEQFF. The CDR3 DNA is TGTGCCAGCAGCCTAAGCGGGGGGGGCCCGGGTGAGCAGTTCTTC.

J is TRBJ2-6 and V is TRBV2; no reliable D call. Looked up from germline, CDR1 is SNHLY and CDR2 is FYNNEI. This CDR3 spans 15 amino acids. Between the trimmed V and J ends, which lost 2 bases and 2 bases, there was a span of 7 bases. DNA for the CDR3: TGTGCCAGCAGTGAAACTCCCACTGGGGCCAACGTCCTGACTTTC. Translating gives CASSETPTGANVLTF.

This clone was picked up one time. The chain combines TRBV10-2 with TRBJ2-7; TRBD2 matches at 11 bases. The CDR3 is 14 residues long. The junction had 3 bases not matched to a gene; V was cut back by 7 bases and J by 1 base. The germline V gene encodes CDR1 WSHSY and CDR2 SAAADI. The CDR3: CASKVAGGSYEQYF. As DNA, the CDR3 is TGCGCCAGCAAGGTAGCGGGGGGGTCCTACGAGCAGTACTTC.

The chain joins TRBV28 to TRBJ1-5; TRBD1 matches at 8 bases. This CDR3 spans 17 amino acids. Germline lookup yields CDR1 MDHEN and CDR2 SYDVKM. V lost 4 bases, J lost 0 bases, and 8 bases stayed unmatched. Here the CDR3 reads CASSYLTGVYSNQPQHF. DNA for the CDR3: TGTGCCAGCAGTTACTTGACAGGGGTCTATAGCAATCAGCCCCAGCATTTT. The full variable domain, in which reference TRBV28 and TRBJ1-5 provide the parts outside the CDR3, is DVKVTQSSRYLVKRTGEKVFLECVQDMDHENMFWYRQDPGLGLRLIYFSYDVKMKEKGDIPEGYSVSREKKERFSLILESASTNQTSMYLCASSYLTGVYSNQPQHFGDGTRLSIL.

V usage is TRBV5-6 and J usage is TRBJ2-5; 8 bases are shared with TRBD2. This CDR3 region has 16 residues. The V segment lost 0 bases and the J segment 4 bases; nucleotides outside the gene matches: 8. Germline-derived CDR1 and CDR2 are SGHDT and YYEEEE. The CDR3 spells CASSLGAGGPRETQYF. CDR3 in DNA: TGTGCCAGCAGCTTGGGTGCGGGGGGCCCCCGAGAGACCCAGTACTTC.

The CDR3 loop is CASSRLGAGNTEAFF. The CDR3 DNA reads TGTGCCAGCAGTCGACTAGGGGCCGGGAACACTGAAGCTTTCTTT. V gene TRBV28 combines with J gene TRBJ1-1, with D maybe TRBD1 (5 bases). The CDR3 is 15 residues long. V lost 5 bases, J lost 1 base, and 14 bases lay in between. Germline V gene sequence: CDR1 MDHEN, CDR2 SYDVKM.

The rearrangement joins TRBV2 to TRBJ2-1, with TRBD2 matching 12 bases. Per the germline V gene, CDR1 is SNHLY and CDR2 is FYNNEI. This CDR3 is 14 amino acids long. After removal of 8 bases from V and 7 bases from J, the junction contained 6 bases not matched to a gene. CDR3 sequence (DNA): TGTGCCAGCTCCAGACTAGCGGGGGTGAATGAGCAGTTCTTC. Residues: CASSRLAGVNEQFF. The complete variable domain, with remaining parts taken from reference TRBV2 and TRBJ2-1, reads EPEVTQTPSHQVTQMGQEVILRCVPISNHLYFYWYRQILGQKVEFLVSFYNNEISEKSEIFDDQFSVERPDGSNFTLKIRSTKLEDSAMYFCASSRLAGVNEQFFGPGTRLTVL.